This T cell receptor beta chain was sequenced in a study of identical twins. Study outcomes and limitations: Shared out-of-frame alpha sequences (those common to twins) showed excess low generation probability. In cord blood, abundant beta clonotypes had fewer insertions; memory showed no trend.

This clonotype was counted ten times or more. Its antigen is unidentified. TCRdb re-analysed the 5' RACE reads in MiXCR, keeping a single row per CDR3 protein. Of fewer than 550,000 distinct CDR3 sequences listed, over 12% are singletons. The germline V and J ends were trimmed by 6 bases and 0 bases, with 18 bases remaining between them. CDR1 is MNHNS and CDR2 is SASEGT in the germline V gene. This CDR3 region has 17 residues. These same records also appear under a second study, on yellow fever vaccine responses in identical twins.

The clonotype comes from a woman aged 18 to 35 in good health. The sequenced sample consisted of CD4+ T cells sorted from blood. This sequence joins TRBV6-1 and TRBJ2-4; tentative D call: TRBD1 (5 bases). The CDR3 region is CASSQAPLQGAKNIQYF. The CDR3 nucleotides read TGTGCCAGCAGCCAGGCCCCCCTGCAGGGAGCCAAAAACATTCAGTACTTC.